The T cell receptor (beta chain) described here comes from a study of radiation and T cells in renal cell carcinoma. Notes on the study in general: Irradiated tumors had higher TCR clonality than control tumors.

In the case of this clone: Its antigen remains unidentified.

The treatment denotes: treatment-naive control, cytoreductive nephrectomy. This renal cell carcinoma was of the clear cell type. Sequencing was performed with immunoSEQ multiplex PCR; in TCRdb, only in-frame clones are kept and a portion is missing. The sample holds about 15,000 clones; less than 65% are singletons and the top ten take roughly 18%. CDR1 and CDR2 from the germline V gene are LNHDA and SQIVND (reference sequence). Trimming stripped 1 base from V and 5 bases from J, with 6 bases between. The CDR3 sequence is 13 residues long. The TCR sequence derives from a man aged 60 to 69 with renal cell carcinoma. The chain links TRBV19 to TRBJ2-1; D possibly matches TRBD1 or TRBD2 (5 bases each). The material was tumor tissue, obtained from a patient whose treatment was nephrectomy without radiotherapy. The CDR3, as DNA: TGTGCCAGTAGTATAGGAGGGGACAATGAGCAGTTCTTC. Translated: CASSIGGDNEQFF.